Listed below are T cell receptor beta chains from one sample, sequenced in a study of early T cells in non-severe SARS-CoV-2 infection. TCRdb itself ran the 5' RACE reads through MiXCR, one entry per CDR3 protein. The sample yields 60,000 to 85,000 distinct CDR3 sequences, roughly 16% seen once. The sample comprised whole blood. These receptors originate from an adult who was a healthcare worker with PCR-confirmed SARS-CoV-2 infection or an uninfected control (not recorded which). Each CDR3 is given with its conserved first and last residue. The order of the fields is D gene, clone size, V gene, J gene, CDR3 DNA, CDR3 protein. D genes are given only for firm matches. Clone size is given for some rows only: seen once, a few or many times, or a class if the clone is expanded.

D: TRBD1
size: few
V: TRBV6-5
J: TRBJ1-1
DNA: TGTGCCAGCAGTTATGAGGACAGGAAAACTGAAGCTTTCTTT
CDR3: CASSYEDRKTEAFF

D: -
size: few
V: TRBV29-1
J: TRBJ2-7
DNA: TGCAGCGTTGGGGCAGGGGCGGACTACGAGCAGTACTTC
CDR3: CSVGAGADYEQYF

D: -
size: -
V: TRBV7-2
J: TRBJ1-6
DNA: TGTGCCAGCAGCTTATCAGGGACCTATAATTCACCCCTCCACTTT
CDR3: CASSLSGTYNSPLHF

D: -
size: -
V: TRBV7-9
J: TRBJ1-3
DNA: TGTGCCAGCAGCTTAGCGCGGCAGCGTGGAAACACCATATATTTT
CDR3: CASSLARQRGNTIYF

D: -
size: few
V: TRBV6-5
J: TRBJ1-2
DNA: TGTGCCAGCAGTTACTTAACAGAACCCCATGGCTACACCTTC
CDR3: CASSYLTEPHGYTF

D: -
size: few
V: TRBV10-3
J: TRBJ2-7
DNA: TGTGCCATCAGTTCCCGGACGGAGCTCTCCTACGAGCAGTACTTC
CDR3: CAISSRTELSYEQYF

D: -
size: many
V: TRBV11-2
J: TRBJ1-2
DNA: TGTGCCAGCAGCTTAGATCTTCTTCGGGACCGTAACTATGGCTACACCTTC
CDR3: CASSLDLLRDRNYGYTF

D: -
size: -
V: TRBV27
J: TRBJ1-2
DNA: TGTGCCAGCAGTACGACAGGCTATGGCTACACCTTC
CDR3: CASSTTGYGYTF

D: -
size: -
V: TRBV6-1
J: TRBJ2-3
DNA: TGTGCCAGCAGACCACGGGACATCCCTCTAGATACGCAGTATTTT
CDR3: CASRPRDIPLDTQYF

D: -
size: few
V: TRBV5-1
J: TRBJ2-3
DNA: TGCGCCAGCAGCTTGGTAGGGGTTAGCACAGATACGCAGTATTTT
CDR3: CASSLVGVSTDTQYF

D: -
size: few
V: TRBV28
J: TRBJ2-3
DNA: TGTGCCAGCGCTAGGGAGGGGGCGGCAGATACGCAGTATTTT
CDR3: CASAREGAADTQYF

D: -
size: few
V: TRBV29-1
J: TRBJ2-5
DNA: TGCAGCGTTGAAGGGACAGTTGGGGGGACCCAGTACTTC
CDR3: CSVEGTVGGTQYF

D: -
size: -
V: TRBV7-2
J: TRBJ2-7
DNA: TGTGCCAGCAGCTTAGAGTGGTACGAGCAGTACTTC
CDR3: CASSLEWYEQYF

D: -
size: many
V: TRBV7-6
J: TRBJ2-1
DNA: TGTGCCAGCAGCCCCCGGGGAGGGGGTGAGCAGTTCTTC
CDR3: CASSPRGGGEQFF

D: -
size: many
V: TRBV20-1
J: TRBJ1-2
DNA: TGTGGGGCGACTGGCTACACCTTC
CDR3: CGATGYTF

D: TRBD1
size: few
V: TRBV7-2
J: TRBJ1-1
DNA: TGTGCCAGCAGCACCAGACAGGGGGCTTTTTACACTGAAGCTTTCTTT
CDR3: CASSTRQGAFYTEAFF

D: -
size: many
V: TRBV7-7
J: TRBJ2-2
DNA: TGTGCTAGCAGCTCAAACGCGAACACCGGGGAGCTGTTTTTT
CDR3: CASSSNANTGELFF

D: -
size: -
V: TRBV11-2
J: TRBJ2-1
DNA: TGTGCCAGCAGCAGATCAAGGGCTAATGAGCAGTTCTTC
CDR3: CASSRSRANEQFF

D: -
size: few
V: TRBV5-6
J: TRBJ2-3
DNA: TGTGCCAGCAGCCCTAAAACCTTCAGGGAACAGCCCGGGACAGATACGCAGTATTTT
CDR3: CASSPKTFREQPGTDTQYF

D: TRBD2
size: -
V: TRBV20-1
J: TRBJ2-1
DNA: TGCAGTGCTAGAGATCTGATGCGGGAGCACAATGAGCAGTTCTTC
CDR3: CSARDLMREHNEQFF

D: -
size: -
V: TRBV27
J: TRBJ1-6
DNA: TGTGCCAGCAGTTACCCCGGTTCACCCCTCCACTTT
CDR3: CASSYPGSPLHF

D: TRBD1
size: many
V: TRBV29-1
J: TRBJ1-1
DNA: TGCAGCGTTGCGGGTGGGACAGGGGGCACTGAAGCTTTCTTT
CDR3: CSVAGGTGGTEAFF

D: -
size: -
V: TRBV7-2
J: TRBJ2-6
DNA: TGTGCCAGCAGCTTCGTTGGGGCCAACGTCCTGACTTTC
CDR3: CASSFVGANVLTF

D: TRBD2
size: -
V: TRBV11-2
J: TRBJ2-3
DNA: TGTGCCAGCAGCCCCAGAGCGGGAGGGTATACAGATACGCAGTATTTT
CDR3: CASSPRAGGYTDTQYF

D: -
size: -
V: TRBV27
J: TRBJ2-3
DNA: TGTGCCAGCAGTTTTCTACAGGGCTTCACAGATACGCAGTATTTT
CDR3: CASSFLQGFTDTQYF